Shown below are 5 T cell receptor beta chains from a single sample sequenced in a study of CXCR3-negative and CXCR3-positive naive CD8 T cells. Study-wide points: The TRB CDR3s that CXCR3-positive naive cells carried were more hydrophobic than those of CXCR3-negative naive cells.

These receptors' targets are unknown. cDNA libraries for TRB were generated by 5' RACE incorporating UMI labels. From the 5' RACE reads, TCRdb lists one entry per CDR3 protein and no DNA. The sample yields over 70,000 distinct CDR3 sequences, of which the top ten take up 0.75% to 0.95%. Source material: naive CXCR3+ CD8+ T cells from blood. This sample's subset: CD45RO-CCR7+CD27+CD95- naive CD8+ T cells expressing CXCR3 (TNR3+). Every receptor here comes from a human donor in good health. Some clones in this sample may be carry-over from other donors' samples.

V gene TRBV6-5 combines with J gene TRBJ2-1; absent DNA, TCRdb's TRBD1 call cannot be checked. This CDR3 region has 13 residues. The germline V gene has CDR1 MNHEY and CDR2 SVGAGI. CDR3: CASSLQGSDEQFF.

The chain recombines TRBV3-1 with TRBJ2-1; TCRdb's D gene call, TRBD1, goes unchecked for lack of DNA. The germline V gene has CDR1 LGHDT and CDR2 YNNKEL (reference sequence). The CDR3 is made up of 16 amino acids. This chain's CDR3 is CASSQEMSTGVNEQFF.

The rearrangement uses TRBV6-5 and TRBJ2-4; TCRdb calls TRBD2, which cannot be checked without DNA. This CDR3 has 16 residues. Germline values: CDR1 MNHEY, CDR2 SVGAGI. Here the CDR3 reads CASSSTSGRPKNIQYF.

The gene calls are TRBV14 and TRBJ2-7; TCRdb outputs TRBD2, but without DNA this stays unchecked. Germline lookup yields CDR1 SGHDN and CDR2 FVKESK. This CDR3 is 14 amino acids long. CDR3 amino acids: CASSTRGEPPEQYF.

V is TRBV6-4 and J is TRBJ2-7; TCRdb proposes TRBD1, but this gene call is untestable without DNA. Looked up from germline, CDR1 is MRHNA and CDR2 is SNTAGT. The CDR3 runs to 12 residues. CDR3 in amino acids: CASRTGGHEQYF.